The 3 T cell receptor beta chains in this list originate from one sample, sequenced in a study of blood T cell repertoires in COVID-19. Clones were read by immunoSEQ multiplex PCR, and TCRdb kept only the in-frame ones, dropping some. The sample lists roughly 160,000 clones, 80% to 85% occurring once. The sample taken for sequencing was peripheral blood. Every receptor here comes from a woman aged 55 to 70 with acute or convalescent COVID-19.

The chain is built from TRBV18 and TRBJ2-1; 8 bases agree with TRBD1. The CDR3 has 14 amino acids. With 2 bases clipped from V and 9 bases from J, the junction kept 6 bases outside the gene matches. The V gene's germline CDR1 is KGHSH and CDR2 LQKENI. The CDR3 reads CASSPGTGFGEQFF. CDR3 sequence (DNA): TGTGCCAGCTCACCAGGGACAGGTTTTGGTGAGCAGTTCTTC. Variable domain in full (rest from reference TRBV18 and TRBJ2-1): NAGVMQNPRHLVRRRGQEARLRCSPMKGHSHVYWYRQLPEEGLKFMVYLQKENIIDESGMPKERFSAEFPKEGPSILRIQQVVRGDSAAYFCASSPGTGFGEQFFGPGTRLTVL.

The chain combines TRBV7-2 with TRBJ2-7; 13 bases match TRBD2. After removal of 6 bases from V and 3 bases from J, the junction contained 5 bases not matched to a gene. CDR1 and CDR2 (germline): SGHTA, FQGNSA. The CDR3 length is 15 residues. CDR3 coding DNA: TGTGCCAGCAGAGCGGGACTAGCGGGATACTACGAGCAGTACTTC. As protein: CASRAGLAGYYEQYF.

The chain joins TRBV2 to TRBJ1-6, with 10 nucleotides matching TRBD1. In germline, CDR1 is SNHLY, CDR2 FYNNEI. V shed 7 bases, J shed 4 bases, and the junction held 10 bases outside the gene matches. The CDR3 consists of 17 residues. CDR3 amino acids: CASTDFGQGGYNSPLHF. As DNA, the CDR3 is TGTGCCAGCACCGATTTTGGACAGGGGGGATATAATTCACCCCTCCACTTT.